Following are 9 T cell receptor beta chains from one sample sequenced in a study of blood T cell repertoires in COVID-19. TCRdb keeps only in-frame clones here, not all; method: immunoSEQ multiplex PCR. The sample shows some 140,000 clones, 79% of them seen only once. The sequenced sample was peripheral blood. The origin of the receptors is a man aged 55-75 years with acute or convalescent COVID-19.

This clone came up once. The rearrangement links TRBV19 to TRBJ1-1; TRBD1 aligns across 8 bases. In germline, CDR1 is LNHDA, CDR2 SQIVND (reference sequence). The length of the CDR3 is 13 residues. Losses at the gene ends were 3 bases for V and 5 bases for J; bases not matched to a gene: 2. The CDR3 reads CASSMDRATEAFF. CDR3 DNA: TGTGCCAGTAGTATGGACAGGGCAACTGAAGCTTTCTTT.

The chain couples TRBV18 to TRBJ1-1, with D maybe TRBD1 (6 bases). The germline V gene has CDR1 KGHSH and CDR2 LQKENI. The germline V and J ends were trimmed by 3 bases and 0 bases, with 8 bases remaining between them. CDR3 size: 14 residues. The CDR3 loop reads CASSPGQLNTEAFF. In DNA form, the CDR3 reads TGTGCCAGCTCACCCGGACAGTTGAACACTGAAGCTTTCTTT. Full variable domain (outside the CDR3, taken from reference TRBV18 and TRBJ1-1): NAGVMQNPRHLVRRRGQEARLRCSPMKGHSHVYWYRQLPEEGLKFMVYLQKENIIDESGMPKERFSAEFPKEGPSILRIQQVVRGDSAAYFCASSPGQLNTEAFFGQGTRLTVV.

The genes are TRBV9 and TRBJ2-1, with D possibly TRBD2 on 5 matching bases. CDR1 is SGDLS and CDR2 is YYNGEE in the germline V gene. The CDR3 sequence is 17 residues long. V dropped 0 bases and J dropped 4 bases, with 17 bases sitting between them. The CDR3 region has the DNA TGTGCCAGCAGCGTAGCGGAACTACCTGGACTTTACAATGAGCAGTTCTTC. It translates to CASSVAELPGLYNEQFF.

DNA of the CDR3: TGCGCCAGCGGCCAACCTCCGGGACAGGGTATCGGCGGGGAGCTGTTTTTT. This codes for CASGQPPGQGIGGELFF. This chain uses TRBV5-1 with TRBJ2-2; TRBD1 aligns across 9 bases. Germline CDR1 reads SGHRS; CDR2 reads YFSETQ. The CDR3 runs 17 residues. V lost 7 bases to trimming and J lost 7 bases; unmatched junction nucleotides: 17. The complete variable domain, with remaining parts taken from reference TRBV5-1 and TRBJ2-2, reads KAGVTQTPRYLIKTRGQQVTLSCSPISGHRSVSWYQQTPGQGLQFLFEYFSETQRNKGNFPGRFSGRQFSNSRSEMNVSTLELGDSALYLCASGQPPGQGIGGELFFGEGSRLTVL.

This clone has just a few counts. The V gene is TRBV18, the J gene TRBJ1-1; D remains unclear. Trimming took 2 bases from V and 1 from J, leaving 11 bases between them. The CDR3 covers 15 residues. Germline CDR1 and CDR2: KGHSH and LQKENI. The CDR3 region has the DNA TGTGCCAGCTCACCAATGCGGGAACAGAACACTGAAGCTTTCTTT. Amino acids: CASSPMREQNTEAFF.

The chain links TRBV2 to TRBJ2-5; tentative D call: TRBD2 (5 bases). This CDR3 has 13 residues. Germline values: CDR1 SNHLY, CDR2 FYNNEI. The V gene lost 2 bases and the J gene lost 5 bases, with 9 bases spanning the gap. The DNA for the CDR3 is TGTGCCAGCAGTGAATATCGGGATGAGACCCAGTACTTC. This encodes CASSEYRDETQYF.

The chain carries TRBV6-2 or TRBV6-3 and TRBJ2-5; D is possibly TRBD1 (5 bases). V was trimmed by 4 bases and J by 5 bases, leaving 8 bases between them. In germline, CDR1 is MNHEY, CDR2 SVGEGT. CDR3 length: 12 residues. CDR3: CASSWGPETQYF. The CDR3 nucleotides are TGTGCCAGCAGTTGGGGCCCGGAGACCCAGTACTTC.

The chain combines TRBV11-2 with TRBJ2-4, with 11 bases matching TRBD2. CDR1 SGHAT and CDR2 FQNNGV come from the germline V gene. The CDR3 loop spans 19 amino acids. With V trimmed by 5 bases and J by 3 bases, 15 bases remained unmatched. This CDR3 is CASSPRLAGYGYGKNIQYF. The CDR3 region has the DNA TGTGCCAGCAGCCCTCGACTAGCGGGATATGGGTATGGCAAAAACATTCAGTACTTC.

The CDR3 is CASGESGGYGYTF. The CDR3 DNA follows: TGCGCCAGCGGGGAGTCGGGAGGTTATGGCTACACCTTC. The gene calls are TRBV5-1 and TRBJ1-2, with unresolved D. From germline, CDR1 is SGHRS and CDR2 YFSETQ. The V end was cut by 7 bases, the J end by 5 bases, with 15 bases between. This CDR3 is built from 13 residues.